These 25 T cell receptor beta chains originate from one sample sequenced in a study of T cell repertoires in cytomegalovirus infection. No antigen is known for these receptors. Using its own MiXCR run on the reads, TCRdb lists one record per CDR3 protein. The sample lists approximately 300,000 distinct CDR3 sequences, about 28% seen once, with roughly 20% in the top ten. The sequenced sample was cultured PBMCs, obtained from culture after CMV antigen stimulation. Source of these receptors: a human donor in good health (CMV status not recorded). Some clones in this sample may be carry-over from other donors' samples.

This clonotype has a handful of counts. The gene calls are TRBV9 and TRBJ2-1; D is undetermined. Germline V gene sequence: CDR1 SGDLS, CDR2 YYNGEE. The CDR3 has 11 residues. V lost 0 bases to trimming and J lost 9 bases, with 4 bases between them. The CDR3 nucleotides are TGTGCCAGCAGCGTAGGGGGTGAGCAGTTCTTC. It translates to CASSVGGEQFF.

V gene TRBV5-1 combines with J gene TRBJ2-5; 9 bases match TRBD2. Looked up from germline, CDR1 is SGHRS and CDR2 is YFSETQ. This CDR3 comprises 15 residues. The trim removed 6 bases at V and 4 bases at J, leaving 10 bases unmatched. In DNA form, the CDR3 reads TGCGCCAGCATCAAGACTAGCGGTGGGGGAGAGACCCAGTACTTC. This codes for CASIKTSGGGETQYF.

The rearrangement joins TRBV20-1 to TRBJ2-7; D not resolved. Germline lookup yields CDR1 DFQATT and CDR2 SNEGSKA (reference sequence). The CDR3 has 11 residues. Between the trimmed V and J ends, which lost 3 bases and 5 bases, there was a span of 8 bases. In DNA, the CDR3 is TGCAGTGCTAGCGGGTTCGACGAGCAGTACTTC. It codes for CSASGFDEQYF.

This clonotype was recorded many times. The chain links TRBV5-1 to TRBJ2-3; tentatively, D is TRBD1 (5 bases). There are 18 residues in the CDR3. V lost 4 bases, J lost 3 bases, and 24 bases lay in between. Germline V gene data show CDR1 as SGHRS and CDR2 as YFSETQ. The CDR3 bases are TGCGCCAGCAGCAGCGTTAACGGACACTTAACCCGTACAGATACGCAGTATTTT. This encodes CASSSVNGHLTRTDTQYF.

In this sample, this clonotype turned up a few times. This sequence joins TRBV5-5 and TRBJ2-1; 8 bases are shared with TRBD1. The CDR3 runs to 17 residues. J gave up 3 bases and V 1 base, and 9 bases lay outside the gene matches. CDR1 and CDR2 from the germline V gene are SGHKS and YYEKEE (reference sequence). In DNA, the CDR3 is TGTGCCAGCAGCTTGATGCCCGCAGGGGGCGTCTACAATGAGCAGTTCTTC. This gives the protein CASSLMPAGGVYNEQFF.

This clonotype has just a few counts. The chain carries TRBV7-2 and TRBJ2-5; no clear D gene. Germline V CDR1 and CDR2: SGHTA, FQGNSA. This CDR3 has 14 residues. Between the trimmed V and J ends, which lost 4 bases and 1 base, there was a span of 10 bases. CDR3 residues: CASSSGPAQETQYF. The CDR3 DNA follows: TGTGCCAGCAGCTCCGGACCGGCCCAAGAGACCCAGTACTTC.

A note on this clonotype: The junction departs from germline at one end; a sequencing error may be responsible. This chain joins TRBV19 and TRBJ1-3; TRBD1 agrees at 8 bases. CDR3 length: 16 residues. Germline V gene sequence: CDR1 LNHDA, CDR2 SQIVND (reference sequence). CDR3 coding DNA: TGTGCCAGCACCCCCTCTTTGGGGACAGGAATTGTCGCGTCCGATTTT. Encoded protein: CASTPSLGTGIVASDF.

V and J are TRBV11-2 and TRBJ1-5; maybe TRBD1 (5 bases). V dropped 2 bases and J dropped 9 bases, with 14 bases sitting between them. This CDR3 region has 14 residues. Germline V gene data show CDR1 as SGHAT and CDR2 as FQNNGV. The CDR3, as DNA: TGTGCCAGCAGCTTACGAGACAGTCCCGGGCCCCAGCATTTT. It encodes CASSLRDSPGPQHF.

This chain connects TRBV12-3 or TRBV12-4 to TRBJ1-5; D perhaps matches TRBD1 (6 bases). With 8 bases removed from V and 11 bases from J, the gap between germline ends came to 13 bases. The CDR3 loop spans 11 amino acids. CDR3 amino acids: CASGGKGAQHF. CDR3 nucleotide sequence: TGTGCCAGCGGGGGGAAGGGGGCCCAGCATTTT.

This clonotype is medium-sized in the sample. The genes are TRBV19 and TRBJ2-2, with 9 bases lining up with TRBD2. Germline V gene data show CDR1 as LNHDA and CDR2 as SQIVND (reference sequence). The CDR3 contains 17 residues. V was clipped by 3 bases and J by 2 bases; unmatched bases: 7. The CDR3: CASSIFSGGINTGELFF. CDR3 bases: TGTGCCAGTAGTATTTTTAGCGGGGGAATTAACACCGGGGAGCTGTTTTTT.

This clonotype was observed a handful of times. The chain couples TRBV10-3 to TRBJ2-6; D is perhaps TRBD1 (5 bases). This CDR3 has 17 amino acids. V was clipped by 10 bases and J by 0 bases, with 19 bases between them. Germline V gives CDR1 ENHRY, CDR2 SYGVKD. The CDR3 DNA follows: TGTGCCAGCGTTCAGGGCTTTTATTCCTCTGGGGCCAACGTCCTGACTTTC. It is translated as CASVQGFYSSGANVLTF.

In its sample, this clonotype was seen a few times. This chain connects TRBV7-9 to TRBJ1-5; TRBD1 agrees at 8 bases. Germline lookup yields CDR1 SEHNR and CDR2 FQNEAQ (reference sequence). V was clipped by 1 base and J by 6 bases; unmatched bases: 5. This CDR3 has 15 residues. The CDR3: CASSLGTGSVQPQHF. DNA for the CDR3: TGTGCCAGCAGCTTAGGGACAGGGTCCGTTCAGCCCCAGCATTTT.

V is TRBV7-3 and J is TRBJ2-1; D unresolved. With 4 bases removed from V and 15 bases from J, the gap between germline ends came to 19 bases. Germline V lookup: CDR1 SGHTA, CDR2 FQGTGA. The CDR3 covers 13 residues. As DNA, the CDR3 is TGTGCCAGCAGCTCCGACCATAGCAGTAGTCTGTTCTTC. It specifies CASSSDHSSSLFF. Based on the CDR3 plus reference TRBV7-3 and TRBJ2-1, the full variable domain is GAGVSQTPSNKVTEKGKYVELRCDPISGHTALYWYRQSLGQGPEFLIYFQGTGAADDSGLPNDRFFAVRPEGSVSTLKIQRTERGDSAVYLCASSSDHSSSLFFGPGTRLTVL.

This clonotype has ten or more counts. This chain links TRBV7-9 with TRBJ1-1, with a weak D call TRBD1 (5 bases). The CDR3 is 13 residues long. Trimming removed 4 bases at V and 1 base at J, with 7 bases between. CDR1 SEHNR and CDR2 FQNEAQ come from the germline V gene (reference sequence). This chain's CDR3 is CASSSGRNTEAFF. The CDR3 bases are TGTGCCAGCAGCTCGGGGCGGAACACTGAAGCTTTCTTT.

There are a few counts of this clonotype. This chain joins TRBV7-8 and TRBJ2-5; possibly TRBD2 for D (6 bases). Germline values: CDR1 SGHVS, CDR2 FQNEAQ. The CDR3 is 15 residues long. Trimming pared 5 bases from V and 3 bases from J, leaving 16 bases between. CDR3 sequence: CASSASGTAEETQYF. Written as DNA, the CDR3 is TGTGCCAGCAGCGCATCCGGGACTGCTGAAGAGACCCAGTACTTC.

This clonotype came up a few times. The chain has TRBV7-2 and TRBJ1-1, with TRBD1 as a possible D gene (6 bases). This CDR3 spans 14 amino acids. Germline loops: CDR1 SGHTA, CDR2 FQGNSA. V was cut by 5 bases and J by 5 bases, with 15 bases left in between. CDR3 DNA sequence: TGTGCCAGCAGCCCCCAGCCTGGACAGACTGAAGCTTTCTTT. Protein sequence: CASSPQPGQTEAFF.

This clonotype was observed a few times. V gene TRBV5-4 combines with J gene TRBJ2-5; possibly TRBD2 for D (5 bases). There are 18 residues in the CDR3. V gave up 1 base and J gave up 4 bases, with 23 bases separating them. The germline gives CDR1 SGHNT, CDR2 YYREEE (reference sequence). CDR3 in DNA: TGTGCCAGCAGCTTGTTGTCGGCGGACTGGCAAATCCCAGAGACCCAGTACTTC. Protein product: CASSLLSADWQIPETQYF.

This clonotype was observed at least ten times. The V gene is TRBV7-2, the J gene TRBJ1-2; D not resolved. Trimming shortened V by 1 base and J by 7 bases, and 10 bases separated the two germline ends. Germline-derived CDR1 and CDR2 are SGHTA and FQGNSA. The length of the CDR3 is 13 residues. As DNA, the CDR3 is TGTGCCAGCAGCTTAGAACAGTTGGCTGGCTACACCTTC. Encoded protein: CASSLEQLAGYTF.

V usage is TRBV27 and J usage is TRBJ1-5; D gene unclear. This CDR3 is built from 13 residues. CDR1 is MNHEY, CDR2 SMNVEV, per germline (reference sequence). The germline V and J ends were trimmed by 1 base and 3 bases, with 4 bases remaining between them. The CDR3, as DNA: TGTGCCAGCAGTTTATGGGTCAATCAGCCCCAGCATTTT. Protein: CASSLWVNQPQHF.

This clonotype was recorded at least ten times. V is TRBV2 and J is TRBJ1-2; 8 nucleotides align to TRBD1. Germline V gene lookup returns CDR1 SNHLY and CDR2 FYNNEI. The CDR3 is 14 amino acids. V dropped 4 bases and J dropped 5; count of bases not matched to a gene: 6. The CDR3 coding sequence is TGTGCCAGCAGTGGGGCAGGGGGCTGGTATGGCTACACCTTC. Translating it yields CASSGAGGWYGYTF.

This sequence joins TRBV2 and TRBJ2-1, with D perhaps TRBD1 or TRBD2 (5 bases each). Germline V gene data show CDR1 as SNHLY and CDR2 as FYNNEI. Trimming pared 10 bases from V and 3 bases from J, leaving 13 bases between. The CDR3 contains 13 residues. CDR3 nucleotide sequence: TGTGCCACTTCAGAGGGGAACTACAATGAGCAGTTCTTC. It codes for CATSEGNYNEQFF.

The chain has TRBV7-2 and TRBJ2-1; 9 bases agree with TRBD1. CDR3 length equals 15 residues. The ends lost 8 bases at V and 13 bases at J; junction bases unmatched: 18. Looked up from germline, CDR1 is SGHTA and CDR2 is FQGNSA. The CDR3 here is CASYSGTGIQAGQFF. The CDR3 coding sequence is TGTGCCAGCTATTCCGGGACAGGGATTCAAGCGGGACAGTTCTTC.

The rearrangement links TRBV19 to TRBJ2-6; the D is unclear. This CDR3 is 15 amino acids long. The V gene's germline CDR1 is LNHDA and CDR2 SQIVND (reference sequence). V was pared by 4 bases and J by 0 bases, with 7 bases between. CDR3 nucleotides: TGTGCCAGTAGTAGAGCGCACTCTGGGGCCAACGTCCTGACTTTC. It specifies CASSRAHSGANVLTF.

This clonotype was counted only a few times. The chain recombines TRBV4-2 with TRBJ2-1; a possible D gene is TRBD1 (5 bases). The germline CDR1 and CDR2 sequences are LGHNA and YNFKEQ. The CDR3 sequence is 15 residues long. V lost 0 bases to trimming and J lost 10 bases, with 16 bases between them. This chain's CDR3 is CASSQESQGLAEQFF. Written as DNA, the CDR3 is TGTGCCAGCAGCCAAGAATCTCAGGGTCTTGCGGAGCAGTTCTTC.

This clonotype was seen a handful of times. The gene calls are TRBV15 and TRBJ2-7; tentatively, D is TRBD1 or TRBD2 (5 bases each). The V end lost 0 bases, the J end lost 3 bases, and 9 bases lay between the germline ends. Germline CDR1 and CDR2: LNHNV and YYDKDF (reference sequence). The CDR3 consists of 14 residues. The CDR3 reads CATSRDGGFYEQYF. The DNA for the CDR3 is TGTGCCACCAGCAGAGATGGGGGTTTCTACGAGCAGTACTTC.